The entry below gives a single T cell receptor (beta chain) sequence along with its context. The data were taken from a study of blood T cell repertoires in COVID-19. Study at large: Samples taken during acute and convalescent COVID-19 were collected in the United States, Italy and Spain. T cells, B-cell-depleted T cells, or PBMCs provided the cDNA or gDNA that served as material.

Study processing details: Estimation of nucleated cell counts was performed using reference gene primer amplification. The method was immunoSEQ multiplex PCR; TCRdb's version includes in-frame clones alone and lacks a portion of them. That table gives V, J and clone size, and the DNA gave D and trimming. This sample has roughly 100,000 clones, with around nine tenths found just once. With 4 bases clipped from V and 2 bases from J, the junction kept 3 bases outside the gene matches. This CDR3 region has 16 residues. Germline V gives CDR1 SGHRS, CDR2 YFSETQ. The rearrangement uses TRBV5-1 and TRBJ2-2; TRBD2 agrees at 12 bases. This clonotype was obtained from a human donor in a cohort sampled during active COVID-19. Sequencing input: peripheral blood. The CDR3 reads CASSLAGGPNTGELFF. CDR3 bases: TGCGCCAGCAGCCTAGCGGGGGGGCCTAACACCGGGGAGCTGTTTTTT.